This entry features one T cell receptor (beta chain) sequence. No antigen is known for it. No much larger clonotype is one base removed from it; base qualities were not supplied. Spanning cysteine to phenylalanine, the CDR3 consists of 14 amino acids. Of all the DNA, just the CDR3 is kept, 42 bases in frame from base 1. CDR1 MNHGY and CDR2 SAAAGT are derived from the germline V gene. Between the V and J ends, shortened by 0 bases and 4 bases respectively, the junction contains 7 bases. This specimen belongs to a study of T cells in localized non-small cell lung cancer (TCRdb year 2020). For the wider study: Comparing tumors with uninvolved tumor-adjacent lungs, the study looked at the T cell repertoires of roughly 250 patients with early-stage NSCLC. The cohort was made up of approximately 250 treatment-naive NSCLC patients whose localized lung tumors had been resected. NSCLC patients had a mean age of approximately 72 years, and approximately 140 were male and over 85 female. Summary of the overall study and its limitations: Uninvolved tumor-adjacent lung showed the highest T cell clonality, higher than tumor, which suggests more focused antigenic responses in the uninvolved tumor-adjacent lung. Multi-region tumor sequencing was not performed, so intratumor heterogeneity could not be excluded. Longer overall survival was associated with higher blood T cell density, whereas shorter survival was associated with higher adjacent-lung clonality. A median of roughly 60 of the top 100 tumor clones turned up in the paired uninvolved adjacent lung, and 25 to 30 of those clones also ranked among the top 100 of that same adjacent lung. Since the design was exploratory, TCR variables were selected using unadjusted p-values with no false-discovery rate correction.

At diagnosis, peripheral blood, uninvolved tumor-adjacent lung and tumor were collected and were preserved as a mix of fresh-frozen and FFPE material. TCR beta CDR3 regions were sequenced from DNA using the immunoSEQ Assay. Under the source paper's analysis protocol: T cell density was computed as TCR beta template counts normalized to usable DNA estimated by amplifying housekeeping genes. The preseqR package was used to estimate richness by extrapolating to 400,000 templates for PBMC samples and to 120,000 templates for tissue samples. Clonality was calculated as one minus Pielou's evenness. Tissue-enriched TCRs were identified by differential abundance testing using productive amino-acid clonotypes, minimum total count 5 and alpha 0.1. Repertoire overlap between compartments was quantified with the Jaccard Index and Morisita Overlap Index. GLIPH grouped TCR beta CDR3s together with public tetramer-defined viral CDR3s, and a viral motif had to include at least three viral sequences and show V-gene enrichment. TCRdb took this table from immuneACCESS and kept in-frame rearrangements with V and J called. Such tables lack part of the clones; where checked against another copy, unresolved V genes explain under half of the gap, and the rest is unexplained. That table is the source of V, J and clone size, and D and trimming were worked out from the DNA. This sample has about 5,200 clones in its table, and less than 40% of those were observed once. The ten largest make up 6% to 8.5% of the sample.

The material was lung tumor tissue, obtained before any cancer treatment. The V and J genes are TRBV6-8 and TRBJ1-5, with the D gene not confidently named. The sequence came from a female donor aged 60 or older with stage I lung adenocarcinoma. The CDR3 reads as follows: CASSYSVGNQPQHF. The nucleotide sequence is TGTGCCAGCAGTTACTCGGTGGGGAATCAGCCCCAGCATTTT.